The source of this T cell receptor beta chain is a study of cytomegalovirus exposure and HLA in healthy donors. On the study more broadly: The Caucasian-associated ancestry cluster held less than 85% of a few hundred genotyped donors.

This CDR3 has 17 residues. Germline V gene lookup returns CDR1 SEHNR and CDR2 FQNEAQ (reference sequence). Trimming removed 1 base at V and 5 bases at J, with 20 bases between. This clone turned up a few times. A multiplex PCR was run with 60 Vbeta primers and 13 Jbeta primers. Data came from immunoSEQ multiplex PCR; TCRdb stores just in-frame clones and leaves some out. The sample includes about 160,000 clones, roughly two thirds of them seen just once. This TCR derives from a woman younger than 45 in good health and CMV-seronegative. The sequencing input was PBMCs. This chain links TRBV7-9 with TRBJ1-1, with D possibly matching TRBD1 (5 bases). The DNA of the CDR3 is TGTGCCAGCAGCTTAGGAGCGGGGGGGTCGTGGGGGACTGAAGCTTTCTTT. Protein sequence: CASSLGAGGSWGTEAFF.